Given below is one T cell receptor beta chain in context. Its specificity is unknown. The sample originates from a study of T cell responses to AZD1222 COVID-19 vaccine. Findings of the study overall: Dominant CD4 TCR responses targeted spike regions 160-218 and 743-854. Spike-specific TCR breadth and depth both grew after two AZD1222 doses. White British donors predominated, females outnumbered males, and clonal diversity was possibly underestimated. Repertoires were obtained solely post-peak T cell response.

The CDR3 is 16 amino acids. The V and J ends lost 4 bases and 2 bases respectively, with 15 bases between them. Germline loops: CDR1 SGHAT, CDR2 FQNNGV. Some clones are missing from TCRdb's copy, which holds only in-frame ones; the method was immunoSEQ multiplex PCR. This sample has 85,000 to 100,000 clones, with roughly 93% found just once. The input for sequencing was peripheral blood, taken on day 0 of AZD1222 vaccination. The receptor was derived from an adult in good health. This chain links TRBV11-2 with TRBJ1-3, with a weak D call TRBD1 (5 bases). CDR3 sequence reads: CASSYREGTAGNTIYF. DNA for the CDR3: TGTGCCAGCAGCTACCGGGAGGGGACTGCTGGAAACACCATATATTTT.